Included here is one TCR beta chain sequence, with context. The sample is drawn from a study of shared clonotypes between healthy human individuals. Only CD45RO-negative cells positively selected for CCR7 counted as naive CD8 cells, so terminally differentiated effector memory CD45RA+ cells were excluded. Germline lookup yields CDR1 SGHVS and CDR2 FNYEAQ. Trimming removed 4 bases from V and 0 bases from J, with 10 bases in between. The CDR3 totals 15 residues. Generated by immunoSEQ multiplex PCR, the TCRdb table keeps only in-frame clones and is missing some. Of 600,000 or so clones in the sample, 95% to 98% were seen once.

V gene TRBV7-6 combines with J gene TRBJ2-1, with a possible D match to TRBD2 (5 bases). Input material: naive CD8+ T cells sorted from blood. This clonotype was obtained from a man in his thirties or forties in good health. The CDR3, as DNA: TGTGCCAGCAGCTGGACTGCTAGCTCCTACAATGAGCAGTTCTTC. The encoded protein is CASSWTASSYNEQFF.